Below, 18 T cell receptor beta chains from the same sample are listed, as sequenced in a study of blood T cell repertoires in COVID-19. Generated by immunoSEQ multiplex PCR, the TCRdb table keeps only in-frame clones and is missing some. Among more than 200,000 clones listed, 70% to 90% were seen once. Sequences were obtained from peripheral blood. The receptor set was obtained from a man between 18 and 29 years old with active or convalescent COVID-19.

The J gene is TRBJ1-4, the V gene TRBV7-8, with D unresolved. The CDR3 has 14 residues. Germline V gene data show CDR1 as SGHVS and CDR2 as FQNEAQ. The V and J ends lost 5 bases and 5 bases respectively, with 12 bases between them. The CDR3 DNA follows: TGTGCCAGCAGCCACCGGGAAACAAATGAAAAACTGTTTTTT. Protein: CASSHRETNEKLFF.

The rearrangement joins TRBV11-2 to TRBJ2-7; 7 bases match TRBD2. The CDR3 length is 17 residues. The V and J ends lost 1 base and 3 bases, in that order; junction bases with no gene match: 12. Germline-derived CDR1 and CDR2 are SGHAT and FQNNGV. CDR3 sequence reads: CASSLVLGGGKNYEQYF. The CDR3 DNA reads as TGTGCCAGCAGCTTAGTACTGGGCGGGGGAAAAAACTACGAGCAGTACTTC.

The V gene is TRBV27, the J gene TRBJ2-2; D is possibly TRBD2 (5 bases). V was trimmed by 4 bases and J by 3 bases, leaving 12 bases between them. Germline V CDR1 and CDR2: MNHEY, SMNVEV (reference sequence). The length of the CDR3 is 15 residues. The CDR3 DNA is TGTGCCAGCAGTTCCCTGGACTCTTACACCGGGGAGCTGTTTTTT. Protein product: CASSSLDSYTGELFF.

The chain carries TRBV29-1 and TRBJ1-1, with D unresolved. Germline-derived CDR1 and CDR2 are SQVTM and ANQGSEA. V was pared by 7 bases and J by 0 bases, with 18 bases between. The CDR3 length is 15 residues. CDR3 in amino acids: CSASQAPGMNTEAFF. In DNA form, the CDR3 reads TGCAGCGCCTCCCAGGCTCCGGGGATGAACACTGAAGCTTTCTTT.

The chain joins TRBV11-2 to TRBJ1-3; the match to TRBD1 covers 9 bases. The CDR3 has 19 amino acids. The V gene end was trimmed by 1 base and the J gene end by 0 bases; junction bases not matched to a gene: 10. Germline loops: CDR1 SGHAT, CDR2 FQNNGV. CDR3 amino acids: CASSLGVGQGPFSGNTIYF. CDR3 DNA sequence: TGTGCCAGCAGCTTAGGGGTGGGACAGGGACCCTTCTCTGGAAACACCATATATTTT.

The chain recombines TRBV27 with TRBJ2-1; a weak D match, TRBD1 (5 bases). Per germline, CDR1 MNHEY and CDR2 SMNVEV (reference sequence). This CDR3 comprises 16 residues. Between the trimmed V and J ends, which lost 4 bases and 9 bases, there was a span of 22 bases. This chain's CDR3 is CASSSIKGPPYAEQFF. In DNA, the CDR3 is TGTGCCAGCAGTTCCATTAAGGGGCCCCCCTATGCTGAGCAGTTCTTC.

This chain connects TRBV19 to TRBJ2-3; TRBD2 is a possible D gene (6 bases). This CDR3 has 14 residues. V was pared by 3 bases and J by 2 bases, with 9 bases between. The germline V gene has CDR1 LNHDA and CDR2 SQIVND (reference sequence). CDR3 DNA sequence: TGTGCCAGTAGTATCGGGGGACCCACAGATACGCAGTATTTT. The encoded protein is CASSIGGPTDTQYF.

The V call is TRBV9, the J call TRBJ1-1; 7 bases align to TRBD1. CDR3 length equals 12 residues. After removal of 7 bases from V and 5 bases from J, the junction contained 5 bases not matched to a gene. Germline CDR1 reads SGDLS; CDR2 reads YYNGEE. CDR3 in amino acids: CASGVQGTEAFF. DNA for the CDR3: TGTGCCAGCGGGGTACAGGGGACTGAAGCTTTCTTT.

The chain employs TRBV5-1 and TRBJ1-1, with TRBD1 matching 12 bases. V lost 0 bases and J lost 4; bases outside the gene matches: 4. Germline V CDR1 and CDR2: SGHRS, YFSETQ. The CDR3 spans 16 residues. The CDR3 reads CASSLAGTGGFTEAFF. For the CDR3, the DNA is TGCGCCAGCAGCTTGGCCGGGACAGGGGGCTTCACTGAAGCTTTCTTT.

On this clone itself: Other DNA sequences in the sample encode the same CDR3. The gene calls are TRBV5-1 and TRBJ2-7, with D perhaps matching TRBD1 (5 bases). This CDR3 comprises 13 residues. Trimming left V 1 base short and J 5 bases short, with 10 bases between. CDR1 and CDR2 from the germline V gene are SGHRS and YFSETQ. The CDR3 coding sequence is TGCGCCAGCAGCTTGATCCAGGGCCACGAGCAGTACTTC. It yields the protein CASSLIQGHEQYF. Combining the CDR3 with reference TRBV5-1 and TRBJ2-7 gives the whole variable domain KAGVTQTPRYLIKTRGQQVTLSCSPISGHRSVSWYQQTPGQGLQFLFEYFSETQRNKGNFPGRFSGRQFSNSRSEMNVSTLELGDSALYLCASSLIQGHEQYFGPGTRLTVT.

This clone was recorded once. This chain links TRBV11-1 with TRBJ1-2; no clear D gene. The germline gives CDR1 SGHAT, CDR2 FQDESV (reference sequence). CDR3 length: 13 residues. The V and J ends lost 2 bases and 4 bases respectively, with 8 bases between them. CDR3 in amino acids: CASSLRGSYGYTF. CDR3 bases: TGTGCCAGCAGCTTACGAGGGTCCTATGGCTACACCTTC.

The CDR3 DNA sequence: TGTGCCAGCAGTGAGGGGGCTAGCGGCTACAATGAGCAGTTCTTC. Residues: CASSEGASGYNEQFF. The rearrangement uses TRBV6-1 and TRBJ2-1; D possibly corresponds to TRBD2 (7 bases). V was shortened by 3 bases and J by 3 bases, with 12 bases between the two germline ends. Looked up from germline, CDR1 is MNHNS and CDR2 is SASEGT. CDR3 length: 15 amino acids.

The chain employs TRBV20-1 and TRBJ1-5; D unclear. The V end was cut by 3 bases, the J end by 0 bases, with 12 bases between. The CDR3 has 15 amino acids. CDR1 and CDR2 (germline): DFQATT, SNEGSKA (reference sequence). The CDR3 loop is CSASDAARSNQPQHF. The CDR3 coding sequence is TGCAGTGCTAGTGATGCGGCACGTAGCAATCAGCCCCAGCATTTT.

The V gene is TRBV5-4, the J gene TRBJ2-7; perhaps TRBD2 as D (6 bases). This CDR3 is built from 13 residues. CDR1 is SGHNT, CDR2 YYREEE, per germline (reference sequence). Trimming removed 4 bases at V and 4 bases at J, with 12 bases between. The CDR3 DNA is TGTGCCAGCAGCAGGCAGGAGGGTTACGAGCAGTACTTC. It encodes CASSRQEGYEQYF.

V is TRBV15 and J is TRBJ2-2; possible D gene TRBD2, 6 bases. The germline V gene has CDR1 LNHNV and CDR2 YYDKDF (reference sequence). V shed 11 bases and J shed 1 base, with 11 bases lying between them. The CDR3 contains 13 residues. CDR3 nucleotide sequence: TGTGCCGCGGGGCAAGGGAACACCGGGGAGCTGTTTTTT. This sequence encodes CAAGQGNTGELFF.

CDR3 DNA: TGTGCCAGCAGCGTAGGTAGCGTGGGGTACAATGAGCAGTTCTTC. Amino acid sequence: CASSVGSVGYNEQFF. This sequence joins TRBV9 and TRBJ2-1, with a tentative D call TRBD2 (5 bases). CDR1 and CDR2 (germline): SGDLS, YYNGEE. With 0 bases removed from V and 4 bases from J, the gap between germline ends came to 11 bases. The CDR3 has 15 residues.

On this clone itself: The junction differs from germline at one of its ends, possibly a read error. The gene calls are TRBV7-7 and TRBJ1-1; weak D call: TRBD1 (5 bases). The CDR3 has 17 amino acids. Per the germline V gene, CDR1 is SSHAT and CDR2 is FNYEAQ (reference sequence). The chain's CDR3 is CASSLSPPGGENTEAFF. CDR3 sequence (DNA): TGTGCTAGCAGCTTGTCCCCTCCCGGGGGGGAGAACACTGAAGCTTTCTTT. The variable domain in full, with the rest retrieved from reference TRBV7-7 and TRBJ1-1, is GAGVSQSPRYKVTKRGQDVTLRCDPISSHATLYWYQQALGQGPEFLTYFNYEAQPDKSGLPSDRFSAERPEGSISTLTIQRTEQRDSAMYRCASSLSPPGGENTEAFFGQGTRLTVV.

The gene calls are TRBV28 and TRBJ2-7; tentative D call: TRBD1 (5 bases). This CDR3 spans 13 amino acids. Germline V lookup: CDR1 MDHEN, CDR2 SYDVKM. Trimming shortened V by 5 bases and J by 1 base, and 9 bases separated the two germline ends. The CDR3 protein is CASSGALSYEQYF. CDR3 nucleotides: TGTGCCAGCAGTGGGGCCTTGTCCTACGAGCAGTACTTC.